This T cell receptor beta chain stems from a study of T cell responses to AZD1222 COVID-19 vaccine. Only in-frame clones appear in the TCRdb table, and some are missing; sequencing was by immunoSEQ multiplex PCR. The table lists some 120,000 clones, roughly 90% of them singletons. This clone was counted a single time. The specimen was peripheral blood, collected on day 0 of AZD1222 vaccination. The sequence derives from an adult in good health.

CDR3 bases: TGCGCCAGCAGCTTGCCCCAGGGTTCCCCCGGGGAGCTGTTTTTT. It encodes CASSLPQGSPGELFF. The J gene is TRBJ2-2, the V gene TRBV5-1, with TRBD1 as a possible D gene (5 bases). The V end lost 1 base, the J end lost 6 bases, and 13 bases lay between the germline ends. This CDR3 comprises 15 residues. Germline-derived CDR1 and CDR2 are SGHRS and YFSETQ.